This T cell receptor beta chain was captured in a study of blood T cell repertoires in COVID-19. Study-wide background: PBMCs, B-cell-depleted T cells, or T cells provided the cDNA or gDNA that made up the material.

Per germline, CDR1 PRHDT and CDR2 FYEKMQ (reference sequence). The CDR3 sequence is 14 residues long. Trimming stripped 5 bases from V and 3 bases from J, with 13 bases between. Produced via immunoSEQ multiplex PCR; TCRdb's table is partial and in-frame only. This table has approximately 230,000 clones, approximately 88% appearing once. Patients at the Seattle site were enrolled during active infection and followed longitudinally. The sample taken for sequencing was peripheral blood. V and J are TRBV13 and TRBJ2-5; TRBD2 might be the D (5 bases). The receptor was isolated from a woman in her thirties with COVID-19, enrolled during active disease. The CDR3 here is CASSASTREETQYF. For the CDR3, the DNA is TGTGCCAGCAGCGCATCCACGCGGGAAGAGACCCAGTACTTC.